The 6 T cell receptor beta chains reported below all come from one sample, sequenced in a study of OX40 agonist ivuxolimab in advanced cancers. Sequencing used immunoSEQ multiplex PCR; TCRdb keeps in-frame clones, though not all of them. This table has under 20,000 clones, roughly 80% appearing once. The specimen was CD4+ or CD8+ T cells sorted from blood, collected in a trial of the OX40 agonist ivuxolimab. The receptors originated from an adult with an advanced solid tumor such as melanoma, head and neck, liver or kidney cancer.

The chain recombines TRBV19 with TRBJ2-1; 9 nucleotides line up with TRBD1. The CDR3 has 16 amino acids. Germline CDR1 LNHDA, CDR2 SQIVND (reference sequence). Trimming took 6 bases from V and 4 from J; bases not matched to a gene: 10. CDR3 protein: CASRTSGQGLYNEQFF. As DNA, the CDR3 is TGTGCCAGTAGGACCTCGGGACAGGGATTGTACAATGAGCAGTTCTTC.

The rearrangement uses TRBV6-4 and TRBJ2-3, with 9 nucleotides matching TRBD2. The V gene's germline CDR1 is MRHNA and CDR2 SNTAGT. The junction had 0 bases not matched to a gene; V was cut back by 4 bases and J by 1 base. This CDR3 is 14 amino acids long. CDR3 in amino acids: CASSGTSGTDTQYF. The CDR3 bases are TGTGCCAGCAGTGGGACTAGCGGCACAGATACGCAGTATTTT.

The V call is TRBV11-2, the J call TRBJ2-7; D not certain. Deletions cut 4 bases from V and 2 bases from J, with 15 bases between. Germline-derived CDR1 and CDR2 are SGHAT and FQNNGV. The CDR3 has 15 amino acids. The CDR3 sequence is CASSSGEGLTYEQYF. Here the CDR3 DNA reads TGTGCCAGCAGCTCGGGTGAAGGGTTGACCTACGAGCAGTACTTC.

V usage is TRBV4-1 and J usage is TRBJ2-3; 7 bases agree with TRBD2. CDR1 is MGHRA, CDR2 YSYEKL, per germline. The length of the CDR3 is 14 residues. J gave up 0 bases and V 4 bases, and 1 base lay outside the gene matches. This CDR3 is CASSPAGSTDTQYF. The CDR3 DNA sequence: TGCGCCAGCAGCCCAGCGGGGAGCACAGATACGCAGTATTTT.

As DNA, the CDR3 is TGTGCCAGTAGTTCTGGAGGCTATGGCTACACCTTC. It codes for CASSSGGYGYTF. J is TRBJ1-2 and V is TRBV19; D is unresolved. The V end was cut by 5 bases, the J end by 4 bases, with 8 bases between. In germline, CDR1 is LNHDA, CDR2 SQIVND (reference sequence). The CDR3 spans 12 residues.

This clone has just a few counts. The chain recombines TRBV28 with TRBJ1-6; no firm D call. The CDR3 loop spans 14 amino acids. The germline V gene has CDR1 MDHEN and CDR2 SYDVKM. V was clipped by 5 bases and J by 0 bases, with 5 bases between them. The CDR3, as DNA: TGTGCCAGCAGTGGGAGCTCCTATAATTCACCCCTCCACTTT. It yields the protein CASSGSSYNSPLHF. Full variable domain (outside the CDR3, taken from reference TRBV28 and TRBJ1-6): DVKVTQSSRYLVKRTGEKVFLECVQDMDHENMFWYRQDPGLGLRLIYFSYDVKMKEKGDIPEGYSVSREKKERFSLILESASTNQTSMYLCASSGSSYNSPLHFGNGTRLTVT.